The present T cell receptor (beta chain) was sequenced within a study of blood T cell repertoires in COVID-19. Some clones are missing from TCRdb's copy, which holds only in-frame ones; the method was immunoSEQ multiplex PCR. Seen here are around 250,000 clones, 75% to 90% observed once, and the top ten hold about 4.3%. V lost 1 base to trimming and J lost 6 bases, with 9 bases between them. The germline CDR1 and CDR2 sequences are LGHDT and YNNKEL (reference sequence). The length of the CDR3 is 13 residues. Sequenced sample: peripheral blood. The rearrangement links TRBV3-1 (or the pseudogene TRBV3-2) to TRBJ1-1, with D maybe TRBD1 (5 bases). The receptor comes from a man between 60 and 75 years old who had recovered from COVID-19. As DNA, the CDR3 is TGTGCCAGCAGCCAAGGACAGTACGCTGAAGCTTTCTTT. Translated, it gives CASSQGQYAEAFF.